The 14 T cell receptor beta chains below all came from one sample that was sequenced in a study of T cells in Graves' hyperthyroidism and ophthalmopathy. Amplified TCR beta CDR3 regions derived from RNA transcripts. The primer set for the first-round RT-PCR of the TCR CDR3 was HTBI. MiXCR, run by TCRdb on the multiplex PCR reads, gives a single entry per CDR3 protein. The sample records 650,000 to 700,000 distinct CDR3 sequences, roughly 17% being singletons. The material sequenced was blood. The receptors stem from a man aged 45-65 years with Graves' hyperthyroidism.

The chain recombines TRBV19 with TRBJ2-7, with D perhaps TRBD1 or TRBD2 (5 bases each). The germline V gene encodes CDR1 LNHDA and CDR2 SQIVND (reference sequence). The CDR3 extends over 15 amino acids. V shed 5 bases and J shed 7 bases, with 21 bases lying between them. CDR3: CASSLPGRTPGEQYF. In DNA, the CDR3 is TGTGCCAGTAGTCTCCCGGGACGGACACCGGGGGAGCAGTACTTC.

This clonotype has ten or more counts. This sequence joins TRBV2 and TRBJ1-6; unclear D gene. This CDR3 contains 16 residues. Germline-derived CDR1 and CDR2 are SNHLY and FYNNEI. Trimming took off 4 bases at V and 9 bases at J, with 19 bases between the two ends. CDR3 sequence reads: CASSVNGGLSVSPLHF. CDR3 nucleotide sequence: TGTGCCAGCAGTGTAAATGGTGGGTTGTCGGTTTCACCCCTCCACTTT.

This clonotype was counted a few times. This chain connects TRBV12-3 or TRBV12-4 to TRBJ2-1; possibly TRBD2 for D (6 bases). This CDR3 has 16 residues. Deletions cut 4 bases from V and 6 bases from J, with 19 bases between. This chain's CDR3 is CASSSRAGEVINEQFF. CDR3 coding DNA: TGTGCCAGCAGTTCCCGAGCGGGCGAAGTTATCAATGAGCAGTTCTTC.

About this clonotype itself: One end of the junction fails to match germline, which may point to a read error. CDR3 coding DNA: TGTGCCAACAGCGATATAGACTTCCAAGAGACCCAGTACTTC. Protein sequence: CANSDIDFQETQYF. V is TRBV7-9 and J is TRBJ2-5; D ambiguous. There are 14 residues in the CDR3. Germline CDR1 is SEHNR and CDR2 is FQNEAQ (reference sequence). The full variable domain, rest sourced from reference TRBV7-9 and TRBJ2-5, is DTGVSQNPRHKITKRGQNVTFRCDPISEHNRLYWYRQTLGQGPEFLTYFQNEAQLEKSRLLSDRFSAERPKGSFSTLEIQRTEQGDSAMYLCANSDIDFQETQYFGPGTRLLVL.

The table lists this clonotype with a few counts. V gene TRBV5-1 combines with J gene TRBJ2-3, with D possibly being TRBD2 (6 bases). CDR1 SGHRS and CDR2 YFSETQ come from the germline V gene. With 4 bases removed from V and 3 bases from J, the gap between germline ends came to 21 bases. The CDR3 sequence is 17 residues long. The DNA of the CDR3 is TGCGCCAGCAGCCTGGCGGGACCCGTCCGAATGACAGATACGCAGTATTTT. This codes for CASSLAGPVRMTDTQYF.

This clonotype was observed many times. The chain carries TRBV19 and TRBJ1-6; 7 bases match TRBD1. Germline V gives CDR1 LNHDA, CDR2 SQIVND (reference sequence). There are 15 residues in the CDR3. J was trimmed by 12 bases and V by 7 bases; bases with no gene match: 15. CDR3 in DNA: TGTGCCAGTACCCCGGTAGGGGACGGACAGGTACCCCTCCACTTT. It encodes CASTPVGDGQVPLHF.

The chain uses TRBV19 and TRBJ1-2, with D unclear. Trimming took 6 bases from V and 0 from J, leaving 17 bases between them. Germline CDR1 reads LNHDA; CDR2 reads SQIVND (reference sequence). The CDR3 has 16 amino acids. CDR3 amino acids: CASSNGAGAPNYGYTF. CDR3 nucleotide sequence: TGTGCCAGTAGCAACGGAGCAGGCGCCCCTAACTATGGCTACACCTTC.

V is TRBV10-1 and J is TRBJ1-1; D unresolved. CDR1 WNHNN and CDR2 SYGVQD come from the germline V gene (reference sequence). V lost 2 bases and J 7 bases, leaving 8 bases between the germline ends. The CDR3 spans 12 residues. As DNA, the CDR3 is TGCGCCAGCAGTGAGCCCGGGGTTGAAGCTTTCTTT. Amino acid sequence: CASSEPGVEAFF.

This clonotype was detected many times. The CDR3 region has the DNA TGCGCCAGCAGTGAGTCGGGACTAGCGGGAGGACGGGAGCAGTTCTTC. Protein product: CASSESGLAGGREQFF. The J gene is TRBJ2-1, the V gene TRBV10-2; 15 bases are shared with TRBD2. Germline trimming cut 0 bases from V and 10 bases from J; bases unmatched to any gene: 4. Germline V gives CDR1 WSHSY, CDR2 SAAADI. This CDR3 has 16 amino acids.

This clonotype was detected many times. The V gene is TRBV2, the J gene TRBJ2-7, with 10 bases matching TRBD1. With V trimmed by 2 bases and J by 2 bases, 3 bases remained unmatched. Germline assignment: CDR1 SNHLY and CDR2 FYNNEI. This CDR3 contains 15 residues. The CDR3 DNA reads as TGTGCCAGCAGTGAATTCGGACAGGGGGCCTACGAGCAGTACTTC. Translating gives CASSEFGQGAYEQYF. Together with reference TRBV2 and TRBJ2-7, the CDR3 gives the full variable domain: EPEVTQTPSHQVTQMGQEVILRCVPISNHLYFYWYRQILGQKVEFLVSFYNNEISEKSEIFDDQFSVERPDGSNFTLKIRSTKLEDSAMYFCASSEFGQGAYEQYFGPGTRLTVT.

The V and J genes are TRBV5-1 and TRBJ2-3; the D call may be TRBD1 or TRBD2 (6 bases each). V dropped 4 bases and J dropped 2 bases, with 20 bases sitting between them. The CDR3 consists of 17 residues. Per germline, CDR1 SGHRS and CDR2 YFSETQ. The CDR3 DNA reads TGCGCCAGCAGCAGAAAGGGGGGCCTTCCCCCCACAGATACGCAGTATTTT. Translation: CASSRKGGLPPTDTQYF.

This clonotype was observed a handful of times. The rearrangement links TRBV5-1 to TRBJ2-1; possibly TRBD2 for D (5 bases). The V end lost 4 bases, the J end lost 6 bases, and 14 bases lay between the germline ends. The CDR3 has 14 residues. Germline loops: CDR1 SGHRS, CDR2 YFSETQ. Here the CDR3 DNA reads TGCGCCAGCAGCCAGGACTTGCCTTCCAATGAGCAGTTCTTC. Encoded protein: CASSQDLPSNEQFF.

The chain has TRBV6-2 or TRBV6-3 and TRBJ2-1; D is unresolved. CDR3 size: 13 residues. V was cut by 2 bases and J by 7 bases, with 9 bases left in between. From germline, CDR1 is MNHEY and CDR2 SVGEGT. The CDR3 sequence is CASSYNRRNEQFF. CDR3 coding DNA: TGTGCCAGCAGTTACAATCGACGGAATGAGCAGTTCTTC.

This clonotype appeared many times. J is TRBJ2-7 and V is TRBV18; D may be TRBD2 (5 bases). The CDR3 spans 13 residues. Germline-derived CDR1 and CDR2 are KGHSH and LQKENI. V was shortened by 2 bases and J by 7 bases, with 12 bases between the two germline ends. The chain's CDR3 is CASSPGYGEEQYF. CDR3 in DNA: TGTGCCAGCTCACCAGGTTACGGGGAAGAGCAGTACTTC.